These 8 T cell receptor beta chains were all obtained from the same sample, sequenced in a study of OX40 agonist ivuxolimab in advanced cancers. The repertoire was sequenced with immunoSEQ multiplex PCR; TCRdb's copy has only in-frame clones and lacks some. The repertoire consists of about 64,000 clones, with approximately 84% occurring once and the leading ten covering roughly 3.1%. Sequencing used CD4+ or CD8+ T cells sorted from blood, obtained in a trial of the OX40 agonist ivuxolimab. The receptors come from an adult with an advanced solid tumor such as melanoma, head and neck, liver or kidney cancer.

The CDR3 DNA sequence: TGTGCCAGCAGTTACTCAAAAGGGGTGGTAAAACTGTTTTTT. Residues: CASSYSKGVVKLFF. This chain connects TRBV6-5 to TRBJ1-4; perhaps TRBD1 as D (5 bases). The germline CDR1 and CDR2 sequences are MNHEY and SVGAGI. V was cut by 0 bases and J by 10 bases, with 12 bases left in between. This CDR3 contains 14 residues.

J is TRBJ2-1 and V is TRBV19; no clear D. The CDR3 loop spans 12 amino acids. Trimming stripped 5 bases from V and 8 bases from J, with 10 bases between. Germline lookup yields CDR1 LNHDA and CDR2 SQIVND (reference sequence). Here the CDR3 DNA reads TGTGCCAGTAGTCTCGGACGGGATGAGCAGTTCTTC. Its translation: CASSLGRDEQFF.

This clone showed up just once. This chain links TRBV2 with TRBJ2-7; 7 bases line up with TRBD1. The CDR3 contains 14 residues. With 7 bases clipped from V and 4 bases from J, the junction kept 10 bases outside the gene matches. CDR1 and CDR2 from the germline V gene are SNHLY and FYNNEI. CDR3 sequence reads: CASKPATGSYEQYF. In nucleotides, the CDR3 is TGTGCCAGCAAGCCTGCGACAGGGTCTTACGAGCAGTACTTC.

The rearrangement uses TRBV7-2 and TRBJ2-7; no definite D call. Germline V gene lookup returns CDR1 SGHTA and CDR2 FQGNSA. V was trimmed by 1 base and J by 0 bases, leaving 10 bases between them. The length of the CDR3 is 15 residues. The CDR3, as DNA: TGTGCCAGCAGCTTAGGGCAGAGCTTCTCCTACGAGCAGTACTTC. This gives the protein CASSLGQSFSYEQYF.

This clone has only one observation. The CDR3 loop reads CASSKADRANGGYTF. The CDR3 nucleotides are TGTGCCAGCAGCAAAGCTGACAGGGCAAATGGTGGCTACACCTTC. V gene TRBV21-1 combines with J gene TRBJ1-2; TRBD1 was called by the table and not checked on the DNA. TRBV21-1 is annotated as a pseudogene. CDR3 size: 15 residues.

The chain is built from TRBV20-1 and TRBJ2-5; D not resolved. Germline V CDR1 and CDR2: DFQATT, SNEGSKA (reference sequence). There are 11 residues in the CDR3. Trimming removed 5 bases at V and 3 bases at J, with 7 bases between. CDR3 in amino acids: CSAQSKETQYF. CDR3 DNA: TGCAGTGCTCAATCGAAAGAGACCCAGTACTTC.

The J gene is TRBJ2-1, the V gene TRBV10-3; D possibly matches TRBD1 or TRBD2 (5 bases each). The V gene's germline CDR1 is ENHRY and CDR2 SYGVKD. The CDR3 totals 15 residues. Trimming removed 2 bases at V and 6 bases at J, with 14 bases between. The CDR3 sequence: CAISEIRGRGNEQFF. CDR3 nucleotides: TGTGCCATCAGTGAGATCCGGGGACGGGGCAATGAGCAGTTCTTC.

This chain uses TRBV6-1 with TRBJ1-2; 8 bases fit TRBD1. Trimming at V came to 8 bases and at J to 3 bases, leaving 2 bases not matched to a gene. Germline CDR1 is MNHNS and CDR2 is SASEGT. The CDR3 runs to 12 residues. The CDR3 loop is CASGQGDYGYTF. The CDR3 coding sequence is TGTGCCAGCGGACAGGGTGACTATGGCTACACCTTC.